Listed below are T cell receptor beta chains from one sample, sequenced in a study of blood T cell repertoires in COVID-19. Generated by immunoSEQ multiplex PCR, the TCRdb table keeps only in-frame clones and is missing some. The sample holds approximately 350,000 clones, about 83% seen once. Sequenced material: peripheral blood. These receptor sequences come from a man between 25 and 39 years old with active or convalescent COVID-19. Both conserved end residues are part of each CDR3. The order of the fields is D gene, V gene, J gene, clone size, CDR3 protein, CDR3 DNA. A D gene is named only where the DNA matches it firmly. Clone size is not always given. Where it is, it says once, few, many or a class for expanded clones.

D: TRBD1; V: TRBV18; J: TRBJ1-1; size: .; CDR3: CASSPTVQGAGWNTEAFF; DNA: TGTGCCAGCTCACCTACCGTACAGGGGGCGGGTTGGAACACTGAAGCTTTCTTT
D: .; V: TRBV11-2; J: TRBJ2-1; size: .; CDR3: CASSLENGGPYEQFF; DNA: TGTGCCAGCAGCTTAGAGAATGGAGGACCCTATGAGCAGTTCTTC
D: TRBD1; V: TRBV18; J: TRBJ1-1; size: .; CDR3: CASSPLRGQTEAFF; DNA: TGTGCCAGCTCACCACTCAGGGGGCAAACTGAAGCTTTCTTT
D: TRBD2; V: TRBV7-3; J: TRBJ2-1; size: .; CDR3: CASSSRSGSKNEQFF; DNA: TGTGCCAGCAGCTCCAGGAGCGGGAGCAAAAATGAGCAGTTCTTC
D: .; V: TRBV7-9; J: TRBJ1-2; size: .; CDR3: CASSSGVRANYGYTF; DNA: TGTGCCAGCAGCTCCGGGGTCAGAGCTAACTATGGCTACACCTTC
D: .; V: TRBV4-2; J: TRBJ2-2; size: .; CDR3: CASSQGTVAGELFF; DNA: TGTGCCAGCAGCCAAGGAACGGTTGCCGGGGAGCTGTTTTTT
D: TRBD1; V: TRBV19; J: TRBJ1-5; size: once; CDR3: CASSPGTGGKQPQHF; DNA: TGTGCCAGTAGTCCCGGGACAGGGGGCAAGCAGCCCCAGCATTTT
D: .; V: TRBV5-1; J: TRBJ1-4; size: .; CDR3: CASSLSANEKLFF; DNA: TGCGCCAGCAGCTTGTCGGCTAATGAAAAACTGTTTTTT
D: .; V: TRBV6-6; J: TRBJ2-1; size: .; CDR3: CASSYSTRSFYNEQFF; DNA: TGTGCCAGCAGTTACTCGACTAGGAGTTTCTACAATGAGCAGTTCTTC
D: TRBD2; V: TRBV5-1; J: TRBJ2-7; size: .; CDR3: CASSAGDEQYF; DNA: TGCGCCAGCAGTGCGGGAGACGAGCAGTACTTC
D: TRBD1; V: TRBV4-3; J: TRBJ1-1; size: .; CDR3: CASSQTGTGDLQAFF; DNA: TGCGCCAGCAGCCAAACCGGGACAGGGGATTTACAAGCTTTCTTT
D: TRBD2; V: TRBV24-1; J: TRBJ2-1; size: .; CDR3: CATSDSAGDWGEQFF; DNA: TGTGCCACCAGTGATTCGGCGGGGGATTGGGGTGAGCAGTTCTTC
D: .; V: TRBV29-1; J: TRBJ1-5; size: .; CDR3: CSVGGTSNQPQHF; DNA: TGCAGCGTAGGAGGGACCTCGAATCAGCCCCAGCATTTT
D: TRBD1; V: TRBV7-6; J: TRBJ2-2; size: .; CDR3: CASSFGDRNTGELFF; DNA: TGTGCCAGCAGCTTTGGGGACAGGAACACCGGGGAGCTGTTTTTT
D: .; V: TRBV27; J: TRBJ1-2; size: .; CDR3: CASSIWGSLKGGYTF; DNA: TGTGCCAGCAGCATATGGGGCAGCCTGAAGGGTGGCTACACCTTC
D: TRBD1; V: TRBV2; J: TRBJ1-2; size: .; CDR3: CASSVTGGGNYGYTF; DNA: TGTGCCAGCAGTGTTACAGGGGGCGGGAACTATGGCTACACCTTC
D: .; V: TRBV4-3; J: TRBJ1-2; size: .; CDR3: CASSQDRGGGYGYTF; DNA: TGCGCCAGCAGCCAAGACAGGGGAGGGGGTTATGGCTACACCTTC
D: TRBD1; V: TRBV6-5; J: TRBJ1-1; size: .; CDR3: CASSYPGQGNTEAFF; DNA: TGTGCCAGCAGTTACCCTGGACAGGGGAACACTGAAGCTTTCTTT
D: TRBD2; V: TRBV6-5; J: TRBJ2-7; size: .; CDR3: CASRRTSGRHEQYF; DNA: TGTGCCAGCAGGCGGACTAGCGGGCGGCACGAGCAGTACTTC
D: .; V: TRBV11-3; J: TRBJ2-5; size: .; CDR3: CASSFAFGPLETQYF; DNA: TGTGCCAGCAGCTTCGCCTTTGGGCCTTTGGAGACCCAGTACTTC
D: TRBD2; V: TRBV28; J: TRBJ2-2; size: .; CDR3: CASSPPSGKKAGELFF; DNA: TGTGCCAGCAGTCCCCCTAGCGGGAAAAAGGCCGGGGAGCTGTTTTTT
D: TRBD1; V: TRBV5-1; J: TRBJ1-2; size: .; CDR3: CASSLGGTGGRYTF; DNA: TGCGCCAGCAGCTTGGGAGGGACAGGGGGCCGCTACACCTTC
D: .; V: TRBV12-3/TRBV12-4; J: TRBJ2-2; size: .; CDR3: CADSRGATGELFF; DNA: TGTGCCGACAGCAGGGGGGCCACCGGGGAGCTGTTTTTT
D: .; V: TRBV3-1/TRBV3-2; J: TRBJ2-2; size: .; CDR3: CASSQDSVATNEIGELFF; DNA: TGTGCCAGCAGCCAAGATTCGGTGGCTACTAATGAGATCGGGGAGCTGTTTTTT
D: .; V: TRBV19; J: TRBJ1-1; size: .; CDR3: CASSISVEIYEAFF; DNA: TGTGCCAGTAGTATCTCGGTGGAGATATATGAAGCTTTCTTT
D: .; V: TRBV11-2; J: TRBJ2-3; size: .; CDR3: CASSWRDSTDTQYF; DNA: TGTGCCAGCAGCTGGAGGGACAGCACAGATACGCAGTATTTT
D: TRBD1; V: TRBV24-1; J: TRBJ2-7; size: once; CDR3: CATSRTTGGDEQYF; DNA: TGTGCCACCAGTCGTACAACAGGGGGCGACGAGCAGTACTTC
D: .; V: TRBV27; J: TRBJ2-7; size: .; CDR3: CASSLSVGARVVSEQYF; DNA: TGTGCCAGCAGTTTATCGGTGGGGGCTCGGGTAGTGAGCGAGCAGTACTTC
D: .; V: TRBV6-5; J: TRBJ2-7; size: .; CDR3: CASGPGVDEQYF; DNA: TGTGCCAGTGGTCCAGGGGTCGACGAGCAGTACTTC
D: .; V: TRBV11-1; J: TRBJ2-3; size: .; CDR3: CASSSRDTRGTDTQYF; DNA: TGTGCCAGCAGCTCCCGGGACACTAGGGGCACAGATACGCAGTATTTT
D: TRBD2; V: TRBV7-6; J: TRBJ2-3; size: .; CDR3: CASSLGTSLVDTQYF; DNA: TGTGCCAGCAGCTTAGGGACTAGCCTGGTAGATACGCAGTATTTT
D: .; V: TRBV11-2; J: TRBJ2-1; size: .; CDR3: CASSFSIYNEQFF; DNA: TGTGCCAGCAGCTTTTCTATCTACAATGAGCAGTTCTTC
D: TRBD1; V: TRBV7-2; J: TRBJ2-1; size: few; CDR3: CASSSDRYNEQFF; DNA: TGTGCCAGCAGCTCGGACAGGTACAATGAGCAGTTCTTC
D: TRBD1; V: TRBV2; J: TRBJ1-2; size: once; CDR3: CASSPWTGTTYGYTF; DNA: TGTGCCAGCAGCCCGTGGACAGGGACCACATATGGCTACACCTTC
D: TRBD2; V: TRBV28; J: TRBJ2-1; size: .; CDR3: CASRDSGSFDEQFF; DNA: TGTGCCAGCAGAGATAGCGGGAGCTTCGATGAGCAGTTCTTC
D: TRBD2; V: TRBV18; J: TRBJ2-3; size: .; CDR3: CASSPSQRGRTDTQYF; DNA: TGTGCCAGCTCACCATCCCAGCGGGGACGCACAGATACGCAGTATTTT
D: TRBD1; V: TRBV30; J: TRBJ1-1; size: .; CDR3: CASSRDSETEAFF; DNA: TGTGCCTCCTCCCGGGACAGTGAGACTGAAGCTTTCTTT
D: .; V: TRBV28; J: TRBJ1-2; size: .; CDR3: CASSSPFLGAYGYTF; DNA: TGTGCCAGCAGTTCCCCTTTCCTGGGAGCCTATGGCTACACCTTC
D: .; V: TRBV30; J: TRBJ1-4; size: .; CDR3: CAWSQDRHNEKLFF; DNA: TGTGCCTGGAGCCAGGACAGACATAATGAAAAACTGTTTTTT
D: .; V: TRBV28; J: TRBJ1-2; size: .; CDR3: CASSSQGWDGYTF; DNA: TGTGCCAGCAGTTCCCAGGGATGGGATGGCTACACCTTC
D: .; V: TRBV15; J: TRBJ2-6; size: .; CDR3: CATSRAGAGANVLTF; DNA: TGTGCCACCAGCAGGGCAGGGGCCGGGGCCAACGTCCTGACTTTC
D: TRBD2; V: TRBV6-2/TRBV6-3; J: TRBJ2-1; size: .; CDR3: CASRPSGDLYNEQFF; DNA: TGTGCCAGCAGACCTAGCGGGGACCTCTACAATGAGCAGTTCTTC
D: TRBD2; V: TRBV19; J: TRBJ2-3; size: .; CDR3: CASSIRAGGGTDTQYF; DNA: TGTGCCAGTAGTATCCGAGCGGGAGGCGGTACAGATACGCAGTATTTT
D: TRBD2; V: TRBV27; J: TRBJ2-3; size: .; CDR3: CASSLSLREIPDTQYF; DNA: TGTGCCAGCAGTTTAAGTCTGCGGGAGATTCCAGATACGCAGTATTTT
D: .; V: TRBV30; J: TRBJ1-2; size: .; CDR3: CAWSEYSSYGYTF; DNA: TGTGCCTGGAGCGAATACAGTTCCTATGGCTACACCTTC
D: TRBD1; V: TRBV4-1; J: TRBJ2-5; size: .; CDR3: CASSQAGQGGETQYF; DNA: TGCGCCAGCAGCCAAGCAGGACAGGGGGGAGAGACCCAGTACTTC
D: .; V: TRBV28; J: TRBJ2-5; size: .; CDR3: CASSLGRARKTQYF; DNA: TGTGCCAGCAGTTTAGGCAGGGCGAGAAAGACCCAGTACTTC
D: .; V: TRBV7-9; J: TRBJ1-6; size: .; CDR3: CASSLLSNSPLHF; DNA: TGTGCCAGCAGCTTACTTTCTAATTCACCCCTCCACTTT